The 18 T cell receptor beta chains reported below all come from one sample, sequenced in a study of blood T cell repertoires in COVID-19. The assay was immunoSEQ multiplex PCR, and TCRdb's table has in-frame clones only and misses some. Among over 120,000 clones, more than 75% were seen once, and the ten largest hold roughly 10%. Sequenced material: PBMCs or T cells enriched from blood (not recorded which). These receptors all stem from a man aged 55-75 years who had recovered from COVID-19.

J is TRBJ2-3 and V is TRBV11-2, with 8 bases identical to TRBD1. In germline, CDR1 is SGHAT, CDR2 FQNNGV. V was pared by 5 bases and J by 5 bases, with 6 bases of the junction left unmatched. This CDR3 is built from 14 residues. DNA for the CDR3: TGTGCCAGCAGCCCCCAGGGGGCGGGAGATACGCAGTATTTT. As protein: CASSPQGAGDTQYF.

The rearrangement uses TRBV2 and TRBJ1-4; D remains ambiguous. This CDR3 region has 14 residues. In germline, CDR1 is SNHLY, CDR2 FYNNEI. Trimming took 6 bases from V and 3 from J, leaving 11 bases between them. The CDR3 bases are TGTGCCAGCAGCATTGAAGCCCCTAATGAAAAACTGTTTTTT. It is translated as CASSIEAPNEKLFF.

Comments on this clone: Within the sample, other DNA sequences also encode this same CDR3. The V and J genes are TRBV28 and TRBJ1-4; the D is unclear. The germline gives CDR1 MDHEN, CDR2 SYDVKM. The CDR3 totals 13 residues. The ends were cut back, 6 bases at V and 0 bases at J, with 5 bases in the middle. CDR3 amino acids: CASRRSTNEKLFF. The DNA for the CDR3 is TGTGCCAGCAGGAGGTCAACTAATGAAAAACTGTTTTTT.

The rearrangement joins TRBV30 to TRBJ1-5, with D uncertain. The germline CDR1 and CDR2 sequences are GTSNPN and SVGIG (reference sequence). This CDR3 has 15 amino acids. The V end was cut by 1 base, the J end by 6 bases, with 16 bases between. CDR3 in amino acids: CAWSGGASRVQPQHF. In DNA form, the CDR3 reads TGTGCCTGGAGTGGGGGAGCCAGTCGGGTTCAGCCCCAGCATTTT.

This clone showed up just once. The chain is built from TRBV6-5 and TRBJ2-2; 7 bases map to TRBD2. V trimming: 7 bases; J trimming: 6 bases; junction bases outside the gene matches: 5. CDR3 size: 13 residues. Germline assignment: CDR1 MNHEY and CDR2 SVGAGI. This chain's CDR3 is CASTRGLAGELFF. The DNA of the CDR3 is TGTGCCAGCACCCGCGGACTAGCCGGGGAGCTGTTTTTT.

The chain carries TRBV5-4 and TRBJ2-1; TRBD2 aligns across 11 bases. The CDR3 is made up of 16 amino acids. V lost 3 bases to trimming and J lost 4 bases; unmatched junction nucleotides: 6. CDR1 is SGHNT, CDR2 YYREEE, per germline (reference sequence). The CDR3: CASSSELAGAYNEQFF. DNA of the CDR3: TGTGCCAGCAGCTCCGAACTAGCGGGAGCGTACAATGAGCAGTTCTTC.

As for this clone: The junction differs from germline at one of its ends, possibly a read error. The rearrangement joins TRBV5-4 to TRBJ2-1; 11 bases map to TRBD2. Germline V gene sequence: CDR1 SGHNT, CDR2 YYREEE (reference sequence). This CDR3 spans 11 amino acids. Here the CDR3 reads CASSLLAGVVF. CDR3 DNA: TGTGCCAGCAGCTTACTAGCGGGGGTGGTCTTC.

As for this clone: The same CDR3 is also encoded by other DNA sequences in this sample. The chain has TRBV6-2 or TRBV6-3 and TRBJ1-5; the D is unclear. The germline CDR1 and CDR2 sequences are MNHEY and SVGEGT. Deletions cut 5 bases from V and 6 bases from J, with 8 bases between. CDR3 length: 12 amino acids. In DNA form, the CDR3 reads TGTGCCAGCAGTCGTTGGAGTCAGCCCCAGCATTTT. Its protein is CASSRWSQPQHF.

This CDR3 is CASSFLRGSSGNTIYF. CDR3 in DNA: TGTGCCAGCAGTTTCCTACGGGGGAGCTCTGGAAACACCATATATTTT. The chain couples TRBV11-2 to TRBJ1-3; D might be TRBD1 (5 bases). The germline V gene encodes CDR1 SGHAT and CDR2 FQNNGV. CDR3 length: 16 residues. Deletions cut 6 bases from V and 0 bases from J, with 15 bases between.

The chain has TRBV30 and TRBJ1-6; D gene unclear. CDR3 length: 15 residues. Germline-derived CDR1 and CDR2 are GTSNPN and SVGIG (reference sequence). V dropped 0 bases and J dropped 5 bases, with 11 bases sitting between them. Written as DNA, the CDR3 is TGTGCCTGGAGTGTAACCAGGATTAATAATTCACCCCTCCACTTT. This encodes CAWSVTRINNSPLHF.

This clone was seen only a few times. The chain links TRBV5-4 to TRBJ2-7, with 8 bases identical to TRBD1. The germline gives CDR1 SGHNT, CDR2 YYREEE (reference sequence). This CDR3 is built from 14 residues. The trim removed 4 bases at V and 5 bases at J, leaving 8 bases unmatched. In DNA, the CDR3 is TGTGCCAGCAGCCAGACAGGGGCGGGCAACGAGCAGTACTTC. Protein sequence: CASSQTGAGNEQYF.

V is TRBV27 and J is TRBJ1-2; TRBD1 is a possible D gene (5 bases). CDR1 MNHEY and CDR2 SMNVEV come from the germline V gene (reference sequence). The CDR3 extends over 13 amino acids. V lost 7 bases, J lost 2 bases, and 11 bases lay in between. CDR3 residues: CASKLRENYGYTF. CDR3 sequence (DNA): TGTGCCAGCAAACTCAGGGAAAACTATGGCTACACCTTC.

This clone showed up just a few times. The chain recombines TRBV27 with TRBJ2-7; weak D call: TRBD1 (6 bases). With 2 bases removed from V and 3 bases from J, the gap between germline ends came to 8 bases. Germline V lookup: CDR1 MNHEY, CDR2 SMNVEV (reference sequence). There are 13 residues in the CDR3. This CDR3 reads CASSLGTLYEQYF. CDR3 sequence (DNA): TGTGCCAGCAGTTTAGGGACACTCTACGAGCAGTACTTC.

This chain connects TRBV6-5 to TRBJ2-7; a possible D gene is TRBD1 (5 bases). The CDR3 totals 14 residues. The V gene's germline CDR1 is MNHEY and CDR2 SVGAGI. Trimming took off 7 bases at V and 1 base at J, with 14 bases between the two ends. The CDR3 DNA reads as TGTGCCAGCAAGACAGCGCACCGATCCTACGAGCAGTACTTC. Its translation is CASKTAHRSYEQYF.

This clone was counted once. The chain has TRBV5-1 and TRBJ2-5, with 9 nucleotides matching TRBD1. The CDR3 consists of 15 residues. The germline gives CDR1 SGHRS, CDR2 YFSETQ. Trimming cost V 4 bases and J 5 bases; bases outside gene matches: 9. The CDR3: CASSPWRTGVETQYF. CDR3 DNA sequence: TGCGCCAGCAGCCCGTGGAGGACAGGGGTGGAGACCCAGTACTTC.

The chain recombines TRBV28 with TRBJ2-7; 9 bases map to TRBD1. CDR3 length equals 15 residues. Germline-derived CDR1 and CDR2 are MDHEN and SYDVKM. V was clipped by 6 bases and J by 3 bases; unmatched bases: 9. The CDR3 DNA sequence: TGTGCCAGCAGGGGACAGGGCCCAACTTACTACGAGCAGTACTTC. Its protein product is CASRGQGPTYYEQYF.

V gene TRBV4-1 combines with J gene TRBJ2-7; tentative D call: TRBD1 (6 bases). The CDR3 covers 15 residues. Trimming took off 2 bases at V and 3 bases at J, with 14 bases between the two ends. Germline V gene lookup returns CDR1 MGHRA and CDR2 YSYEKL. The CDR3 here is CASSQLWDTNYEQYF. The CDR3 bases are TGCGCCAGCAGCCAATTATGGGACACGAACTACGAGCAGTACTTC.

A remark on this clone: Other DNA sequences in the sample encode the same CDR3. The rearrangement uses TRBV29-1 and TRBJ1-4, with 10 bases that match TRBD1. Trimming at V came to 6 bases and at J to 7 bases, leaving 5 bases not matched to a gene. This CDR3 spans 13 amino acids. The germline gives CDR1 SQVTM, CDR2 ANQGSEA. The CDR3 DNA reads TGCAGCGTCAGACAGGGGGCCGGTGAAAAACTGTTTTTT. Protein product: CSVRQGAGEKLFF. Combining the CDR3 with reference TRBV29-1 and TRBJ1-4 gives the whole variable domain SAVISQKPSRDICQRGTSLTIQCQVDSQVTMMFWYRQQPGQSLTLIATANQGSEATYESGFVIDKFPISRPNLTFSTLTVSNMSPEDSSIYLCSVRQGAGEKLFFGSGTQLSVL.